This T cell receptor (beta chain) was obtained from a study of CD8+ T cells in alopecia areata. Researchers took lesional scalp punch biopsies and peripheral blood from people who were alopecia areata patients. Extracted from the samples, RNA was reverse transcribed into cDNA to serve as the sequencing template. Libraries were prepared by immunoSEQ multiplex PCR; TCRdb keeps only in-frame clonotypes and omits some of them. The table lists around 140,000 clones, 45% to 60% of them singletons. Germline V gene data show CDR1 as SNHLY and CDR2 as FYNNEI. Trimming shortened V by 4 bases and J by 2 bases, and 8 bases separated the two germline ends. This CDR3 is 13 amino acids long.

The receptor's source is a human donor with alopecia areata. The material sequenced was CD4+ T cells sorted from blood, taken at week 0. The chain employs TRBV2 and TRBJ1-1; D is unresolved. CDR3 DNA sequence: TGTGCCAGCAGTGTTGCAGGTAACACTGAAGCTTTCTTT. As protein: CASSVAGNTEAFF.